This T cell receptor (beta chain) emerged from a study of CD8+CD57+ T cells in acquired aplastic anemia. Findings of the study overall: Both patients and controls carried the same twenty-nine CD8+ CDR3 sequences.

CDR3 and TCR beta VDJ profiling relied on a genomic DNA template. Via MiXCR, TCRdb re-called the reads, giving one row per CDR3 protein. The table has 200,000 to 250,000 distinct CDR3 sequences, roughly 35% seen once. This clonotype occurred many times. The antigen remains undetermined. Between the trimmed V and J ends, which lost 6 bases and 0 bases, there was a span of 8 bases. CDR3 length equals 13 residues. CDR1 and CDR2 from the germline V gene are SNHLY and FYNNEI. The receptor was derived from a human donor in good health, serving as a control. The V gene is TRBV2, the J gene TRBJ1-1; D is ambiguous. The sample consisted of sorted CD4+, CD8+, or CD8+CD57+ T cells (not recorded which) from PBMCs. CDR3 protein: CASREQLNTEAFF. CDR3 DNA sequence: TGTGCCAGCAGAGAACAATTGAACACTGAAGCTTTCTTT.